This T cell receptor beta chain is from a study of cytomegalovirus exposure and HLA in healthy donors. Germline CDR1 and CDR2: MGHRA and YSYEKL. This CDR3 spans 19 amino acids. V lost 2 bases, J lost 3 bases, and 17 bases stayed unmatched. This clone was seen more than once but under ten times. In the PCR, 60 Vbeta and 13 Jbeta primers were used. Profiled with immunoSEQ multiplex PCR; TCRdb holds only in-frame clones, not every one. Altogether a few hundred thousand clones are present, 72% being singletons, with the ten largest covering approximately 2.1%. This TCR was recovered from a female donor in good health and CMV-seronegative. The chain employs TRBV4-1 and TRBJ2-7; TRBD2 agrees at 9 bases. The sample was PBMCs. DNA for the CDR3: TGCGCCAGCAGCCAACCTCGGGCGGGAGGGAGGTTTGGCAGCTACGAGCAGTACTTC. It yields the protein CASSQPRAGGRFGSYEQYF.